The 27 T cell receptor beta chains given below trace back to one sample, sequenced in a study of shared clonotypes between healthy human individuals. Assay used: immunoSEQ multiplex PCR; TCRdb lists only in-frame clones, some missing. Of about 1 million clones in the sample, about three quarters were seen once. The specimen was memory CD4+ T cells sorted from blood. Subset specified: CD45RA-negative fraction. The receptors were gathered from a man between 18 and 35 years old in good health.

The CDR3 coding sequence is TGTGCCAGCAGCGGACACCTTTTGAGAGAGCAGTACTTC. This translates into CASSGHLLREQYF. The genes are TRBV2 and TRBJ2-7; D is possibly TRBD1 (5 bases). Trimming stripped 6 bases from V and 7 bases from J, with 16 bases between. Germline CDR1 reads SNHLY; CDR2 reads FYNNEI. The CDR3 spans 13 residues.

The genes are TRBV7-9 and TRBJ1-2; possibly TRBD1 for D (5 bases). The CDR3 length is 15 residues. Germline V gene sequence: CDR1 SEHNR, CDR2 FQNEAQ (reference sequence). Trimming took off 5 bases at V and 4 bases at J, with 17 bases between the two ends. Here the CDR3 reads CASSNQGALTYGYTF. In nucleotides, the CDR3 is TGTGCCAGCAGCAACCAGGGTGCCTTAACCTATGGCTACACCTTC.

This clone was found once. The rearrangement joins TRBV18 to TRBJ2-2; 7 bases match TRBD1. V was pared by 4 bases and J by 0 bases, with 5 bases of the junction left unmatched. There are 16 residues in the CDR3. Germline V gives CDR1 KGHSH, CDR2 LQKENI. The CDR3 region has the DNA TGTGCCAGCTCACTCCACAGGGGACCGAACACCGGGGAGCTGTTTTTT. Protein product: CASSLHRGPNTGELFF.

V and J are TRBV5-4 and TRBJ2-7; 9 nucleotides align to TRBD2. The germline V gene has CDR1 SGHNT and CDR2 YYREEE (reference sequence). With V trimmed by 2 bases and J by 7 bases, 7 bases remained unmatched. This CDR3 spans 14 amino acids. The CDR3, as DNA: TGTGCCAGCAGCTTAAATGTAGCGGGAGTTGAGCAGTACTTC. Translation gives CASSLNVAGVEQYF. The full variable domain, in which reference TRBV5-4 and TRBJ2-7 provide the parts outside the CDR3, is ETGVTQSPTHLIKTRGQQVTLRCSSQSGHNTVSWYQQALGQGPQFIFQYYREEENGRGNFPPRFSGLQFPNYSSELNVNALELDDSALYLCASSLNVAGVEQYFGPGTRLTVT.

The V call is TRBV19, the J call TRBJ1-1; no firm D call. CDR1 and CDR2 (germline): LNHDA, SQIVND (reference sequence). V lost 8 bases, J lost 7 bases, and 14 bases lay in between. The CDR3 consists of 12 residues. CDR3 sequence (DNA): TGTGCCAGTTCCTCTGGGTATGTTGAAGCTTTCTTT. Translated: CASSSGYVEAFF.

The chain recombines TRBV29-1 with TRBJ1-2; TRBD1 agrees at 12 bases. Germline V gene sequence: CDR1 SQVTM, CDR2 ANQGSEA. The CDR3 contains 17 residues. Trimming at V came to 5 bases and at J to 1 base, leaving 11 bases not matched to a gene. DNA for the CDR3: TGCAGCGTTTCCCCGGGACAGGGGGCTGGGGGTAACTATGGCTACACCTTC. This sequence encodes CSVSPGQGAGGNYGYTF.

This clone was counted a single time. This rearrangement joins TRBV6-1 to TRBJ1-1, with 8 bases lining up with TRBD1. Unmatched junction bases numbered 14, after V lost 4 bases and J lost 10 bases. The germline V gene has CDR1 MNHNS and CDR2 SASEGT. This CDR3 has 15 amino acids. The CDR3 DNA follows: TGTGCCAGCAGTGCCCTTCAGGGGGCGATTGCGGGAGCTTTCTTT. It codes for CASSALQGAIAGAFF.

This clone was recorded a few times. This chain joins TRBV7-9 and TRBJ2-7; 7 bases map to TRBD1. This CDR3 is built from 14 residues. The germline CDR1 and CDR2 sequences are SEHNR and FQNEAQ (reference sequence). V lost 3 bases to trimming and J lost 5 bases; unmatched junction nucleotides: 7. CDR3 sequence: CASSLDRQGDEQYF. The DNA of the CDR3 is TGTGCCAGCAGCTTGGACCGACAGGGAGACGAGCAGTACTTC.

This clone was found a few times. The same CDR3 arises from other DNA sequences in this sample as well. The gene calls are TRBV18 and TRBJ2-3; a weak D match, TRBD2 (5 bases). V was trimmed by 3 bases and J by 6 bases, leaving 7 bases between them. CDR3 length: 12 amino acids. The germline V gene has CDR1 KGHSH and CDR2 LQKENI. The CDR3 DNA sequence: TGTGCCAGCTCACCCGGCGGGGATACGCAGTATTTT. The encoded protein is CASSPGGDTQYF.

V and J are TRBV27 and TRBJ1-4; the match to TRBD1 covers 7 bases. J was trimmed by 7 bases and V by 4 bases; bases with no gene match: 12. The CDR3 runs 16 residues. The germline CDR1 and CDR2 sequences are MNHEY and SMNVEV (reference sequence). The CDR3 nucleotides read TGTGCCAGCAGTTCACTGACAGGGAGGGACTCTGAAAAACTGTTTTTT. This gives the protein CASSSLTGRDSEKLFF.

This clone was seen once. The chain couples TRBV5-1 to TRBJ2-2; 8 bases fit TRBD1. V was clipped by 3 bases and J by 6 bases; unmatched bases: 1. Germline-derived CDR1 and CDR2 are SGHRS and YFSETQ. The CDR3 has 13 residues. CDR3 DNA: TGCGCCAGCAGCTCAGGGGGCCCCGGGGAGCTGTTTTTT. Protein sequence: CASSSGGPGELFF.

This clone turned up a few times. A junction end diverges from the germline sequence, so it may reflect a read error. The rearrangement links TRBV5-4 to TRBJ1-6; no firm D call. There are 13 residues in the CDR3. Germline V gives CDR1 SGHNT, CDR2 YYREEE (reference sequence). CDR3: CASSDQHNSPLHF. The CDR3 region has the DNA TGCGCCAGCAGCGATCAGCATAATTCACCCCTCCACTTT.

J is TRBJ2-5 and V is TRBV5-1, with 9 bases lining up with TRBD1. The CDR3 length is 15 residues. The J segment lost 5 bases and the V segment lost 4 bases, leaving 9 bases of the junction unmatched. Looked up from germline, CDR1 is SGHRS and CDR2 is YFSETQ. The CDR3 loop is CASSDGQGPGETQYF. The CDR3 DNA sequence: TGCGCCAGCAGCGATGGACAGGGGCCCGGTGAGACCCAGTACTTC. Drawing the rest from reference TRBV5-1 and TRBJ2-5, the complete variable domain is KAGVTQTPRYLIKTRGQQVTLSCSPISGHRSVSWYQQTPGQGLQFLFEYFSETQRNKGNFPGRFSGRQFSNSRSEMNVSTLELGDSALYLCASSDGQGPGETQYFGPGTRLLVL.

The rearrangement joins TRBV7-6 to TRBJ1-2; D gene ambiguous. This CDR3 has 12 amino acids. The germline CDR1 and CDR2 sequences are SGHVS and FNYEAQ. The germline V and J ends were trimmed by 1 base and 8 bases, with 8 bases remaining between them. In DNA, the CDR3 is TGTGCCAGCAGCTTAGAGGGCGGCGGCTACACCTTC. Protein: CASSLEGGGYTF.

The chain uses TRBV4-1 and TRBJ1-6; TRBD1 matches at 10 bases. V shed 4 bases, J shed 7 bases, and the junction held 4 bases outside the gene matches. The CDR3 sequence is 15 residues long. Germline CDR1 reads MGHRA; CDR2 reads YSYEKL. CDR3 DNA sequence: TGCGCCAGCAGCCGAGGACAGGGGGGGAATTCACCCCTCCACTTT. Its translation: CASSRGQGGNSPLHF.

The chain joins TRBV15 to TRBJ1-1, with 9 bases lining up with TRBD1. CDR1 is LNHNV and CDR2 is YYDKDF in the germline V gene (reference sequence). The junction had 6 bases not matched to a gene; V was cut back by 3 bases and J by 13 bases. CDR3 length: 12 residues. The CDR3 region has the DNA TGTGCCACCAGCAGCACGGGACAGGGTGTTTTCTTT. Its protein product is CATSSTGQGVFF.

This rearrangement joins TRBV10-3 to TRBJ1-3, with D unresolved. This CDR3 is 16 amino acids long. The germline V and J ends were trimmed by 4 bases and 0 bases, with 13 bases remaining between them. CDR1 ENHRY and CDR2 SYGVKD come from the germline V gene. As DNA, the CDR3 is TGTGCCATCAGTGGCCCAGGTGCCAGCTCTGGAAACACCATATATTTT. Amino acid sequence: CAISGPGASSGNTIYF.

This chain uses TRBV27 with TRBJ2-1, with 12 bases identical to TRBD2. This CDR3 is 15 amino acids long. The V and J ends lost 1 base and 8 bases, in that order; junction bases with no gene match: 3. Germline CDR1 MNHEY, CDR2 SMNVEV (reference sequence). CDR3 in DNA: TGTGCCAGCAGTTTATTGCTAGCGGGAGGGTATGAGCAGTTCTTC. This translates into CASSLLLAGGYEQFF.

This chain joins TRBV7-9 and TRBJ1-4; no firm D call. The CDR3 has 15 residues. The germline V gene has CDR1 SEHNR and CDR2 FQNEAQ (reference sequence). V lost 1 base to trimming and J lost 7 bases, with 13 bases between them. The DNA of the CDR3 is TGTGCCAGCAGCTTAGAAGCAATTTCGGGTGAAAAACTGTTTTTT. This translates into CASSLEAISGEKLFF.

This clone was counted many times. CDR3 in amino acids: CASSYSGRDNEQYF. CDR3 in DNA: TGTGCCAGCAGTTACAGCGGGAGAGACAACGAGCAGTACTTC. This chain connects TRBV6-5 to TRBJ2-7; 8 bases align to TRBD2. The CDR3 length is 14 residues. Germline V CDR1 and CDR2: MNHEY, SVGAGI. After removal of 2 bases from V and 5 bases from J, the junction contained 5 bases not matched to a gene.

Only a few counts were recorded for this clone. The chain couples TRBV21-1 to TRBJ2-5; the table gives TRBD1 as D, unverified against the DNA. TRBV21-1 is termed a pseudogene. The CDR3 has 14 residues. The CDR3 nucleotides read TGTGCCAGCAGCAGAAGGGGGTTGCAAGAGACCCAGTACTTC. Translated: CASSRRGLQETQYF.

This clone was seen a handful of times. This chain connects TRBV6-6 to TRBJ2-5; no clear D. Germline V gene data show CDR1 as MNHNY and CDR2 as SVGAGI (reference sequence). CDR3 length: 13 residues. Trimming took 8 bases from V and 1 from J, leaving 11 bases between them. The CDR3 loop reads CASLRNPQETQYF. The CDR3 nucleotides are TGTGCCAGCCTTCGAAATCCCCAAGAGACCCAGTACTTC.

This clone has at least ten counts. This chain connects TRBV7-3 to TRBJ1-2; D unclear. CDR3 size: 13 residues. V shed 3 bases and J shed 2 bases, with 7 bases lying between them. CDR1 and CDR2 (germline): SGHTA, FQGTGA. The CDR3 region has the DNA TGTGCCAGCAGCTTCGGACCCAACTATGGCTACACCTTC. Amino acids: CASSFGPNYGYTF.

The chain employs TRBV25-1 and TRBJ2-1; D is unresolved. Trimming took 1 base from V and 6 from J, leaving 4 bases between them. Per germline, CDR1 MGHDK and CDR2 SYGVNS. The CDR3 is made up of 12 amino acids. Here the CDR3 reads CASSESGNEQFF. The CDR3 DNA reads as TGTGCCAGCAGTGAATCTGGCAATGAGCAGTTCTTC.

The chain combines TRBV2 with TRBJ2-3, with 10 positions matching TRBD2. The CDR3 length is 16 residues. Looked up from germline, CDR1 is SNHLY and CDR2 is FYNNEI. The V gene end was trimmed by 5 bases and the J gene end by 1 base; junction bases not matched to a gene: 6. The CDR3, as DNA: TGTGCCAGCAGTCGTAGCGGGAGGAGAGGCACAGATACGCAGTATTTT. This codes for CASSRSGRRGTDTQYF. Complete variable domain (other parts from reference TRBV2 and TRBJ2-3): EPEVTQTPSHQVTQMGQEVILRCVPISNHLYFYWYRQILGQKVEFLVSFYNNEISEKSEIFDDQFSVERPDGSNFTLKIRSTKLEDSAMYFCASSRSGRRGTDTQYFGPGTRLTVL.

The V and J genes are TRBV10-3 and TRBJ2-7; D is perhaps TRBD2 (6 bases). CDR3 length: 15 amino acids. Germline V gene lookup returns CDR1 ENHRY and CDR2 SYGVKD. V was cut by 4 bases and J by 6 bases, with 19 bases left in between. In DNA form, the CDR3 reads TGTGCCATCAGTGCGGCCCTGACTAGTTGGGGCGAGCAGTACTTC. Translating gives CAISAALTSWGEQYF.

As concerns this clone: This same CDR3 is encoded by further DNA sequences in the sample. J is TRBJ2-4 and V is TRBV30; TRBD2 might be the D (6 bases). The V end lost 3 bases, the J end lost 6 bases, and 9 bases lay between the germline ends. The CDR3 covers 12 residues. Germline V gene data show CDR1 as GTSNPN and CDR2 as SVGIG (reference sequence). Written as DNA, the CDR3 is TGTGCCTGGAGCATGGGGGGAAACATTCAGTACTTC. This encodes CAWSMGGNIQYF.